This T cell receptor beta chain was sequenced for a study of blood T cell repertoires in COVID-19. Remarks on this clone: The sample has other DNA sequences that encode this CDR3 too.

Method: immunoSEQ multiplex PCR; TCRdb's copy keeps in-frame clones and lacks some. The sample consists of hundreds of thousands of clones, over 75% of them appearing once. The CDR3 spans 14 residues. Germline loops: CDR1 LGHNT, CDR2 FRNRAP. Trimming at V came to 6 bases and at J to 4 bases, leaving 6 bases not matched to a gene. Cohorts were determined from participant-reported clinical history. This sequence joins TRBV12-5 and TRBJ2-3, with 8 nucleotides matching TRBD1. This sequence was found in a man under 40 who had recovered from COVID-19. The sample comprised PBMCs or T cells enriched from blood (not recorded which). The CDR3 reads CASGLGQGSDTQYF. CDR3 in DNA: TGTGCTAGTGGCCTAGGACAGGGTTCAGATACGCAGTATTTT.